A selection of T cell receptor beta chains follows, all from one sample in a study of cytomegalovirus exposure and HLA in healthy donors. Some clones are missing from TCRdb's copy, which holds only in-frame ones; the method was immunoSEQ multiplex PCR. The sample records 150,000 to 200,000 clones, around 84% being singletons. The sample consisted of PBMCs. These receptors were taken from a woman aged 18-29 years in good health and CMV-seronegative. Both conserved end residues are part of each CDR3. Fields, in order: J gene, V gene, D gene, clone size, CDR3 DNA, CDR3 protein. A D gene is named only where the DNA matches it firmly. For some rows the clone size is stated as once, few or many, or as a class when expanded; others skip it.

j_call: TRBJ1-4; v_call: TRBV5-1; d_call: TRBD1; clone_size: .; cdr3_nt: TGCGCCAGCAGCCCTACAGGGGGGCGGGAAAAACTGTTTTTT; cdr3_aa: CASSPTGGREKLFF
j_call: TRBJ2-7; v_call: TRBV6-4; d_call: .; clone_size: .; cdr3_nt: TGTGCCAGCAGTGATAGACAGCGCTACGAGCAGTACTTC; cdr3_aa: CASSDRQRYEQYF
j_call: TRBJ2-3; v_call: TRBV13; d_call: TRBD2; clone_size: .; cdr3_nt: TGTGCCAGCAGCTTGGCGGGAGCGAGATCAGATACGCAGTATTTT; cdr3_aa: CASSLAGARSDTQYF
j_call: TRBJ1-5; v_call: TRBV28; d_call: TRBD1; clone_size: .; cdr3_nt: TGTGCCAGCAGTTTATGGGACAGGTCGAATCAGCCCCAGCATTTT; cdr3_aa: CASSLWDRSNQPQHF
j_call: TRBJ1-5; v_call: TRBV11-2; d_call: .; clone_size: .; cdr3_nt: TGTGCCAGCAGCTTAGCGGGGGAGGGGAATCAGCCCCAGCATTTT; cdr3_aa: CASSLAGEGNQPQHF
j_call: TRBJ2-7; v_call: TRBV30; d_call: .; clone_size: .; cdr3_nt: TGTGCCTGGAGGGTAGTTGGCTACGAGCAGTACTTC; cdr3_aa: CAWRVVGYEQYF
j_call: TRBJ2-3; v_call: TRBV6-1; d_call: TRBD2; clone_size: .; cdr3_nt: TGTGCCAGCAGTGAACTAGCGGGAAGTACAGATACGCAGTATTTT; cdr3_aa: CASSELAGSTDTQYF
j_call: TRBJ2-7; v_call: TRBV29-1; d_call: .; clone_size: .; cdr3_nt: TGCAGCGTTGACGACAGCTACGAGCAGTACTTC; cdr3_aa: CSVDDSYEQYF
j_call: TRBJ1-1; v_call: TRBV2; d_call: .; clone_size: .; cdr3_nt: TGTGCCCAAGGCAGGACAGCGAACACTGAAGCTTTCTTT; cdr3_aa: CAQGRTANTEAFF
j_call: TRBJ1-6; v_call: TRBV30; d_call: .; clone_size: .; cdr3_nt: TGTGCCTGGAGCGCACCCATGAGCTCCTATAATTCACCCCTCCACTTT; cdr3_aa: CAWSAPMSSYNSPLHF
j_call: TRBJ2-1; v_call: TRBV10-3; d_call: TRBD1; clone_size: .; cdr3_nt: TGTGCCATCAGTGGCCAGACAGGGGGCAATGAGCAGTTCTTC; cdr3_aa: CAISGQTGGNEQFF
j_call: TRBJ2-1; v_call: TRBV11-2; d_call: .; clone_size: .; cdr3_nt: TGTGCCAGCGGACTACCATCCTACAATGAGCAGTTCTTC; cdr3_aa: CASGLPSYNEQFF
j_call: TRBJ1-3; v_call: TRBV6-1; d_call: .; clone_size: many; cdr3_nt: TGTGCCAGCAGAACAGGGAACAGTGCCGGAAACACCATATATTTT; cdr3_aa: CASRTGNSAGNTIYF
j_call: TRBJ1-1; v_call: TRBV18; d_call: TRBD1; clone_size: .; cdr3_nt: TGTGCCAGCTCACCCGGGACAGCGAACACTGAAGCTTTCTTT; cdr3_aa: CASSPGTANTEAFF
j_call: TRBJ2-3; v_call: TRBV29-1; d_call: .; clone_size: .; cdr3_nt: TGCAGCGTTGAGGGAGAGACAGATACGCAGTATTTT; cdr3_aa: CSVEGETDTQYF
j_call: TRBJ1-1; v_call: TRBV7-3; d_call: .; clone_size: .; cdr3_nt: TGTGCCAGCAGCTTAACAGATCGAGGAACTGAAGCTTTCTTT; cdr3_aa: CASSLTDRGTEAFF
j_call: TRBJ2-1; v_call: TRBV25-1; d_call: .; clone_size: .; cdr3_nt: TGTGCCAGCAGTGAAACCGGTCCCGAGTACAATGAGCAGTTCTTC; cdr3_aa: CASSETGPEYNEQFF
j_call: TRBJ2-2; v_call: TRBV19; d_call: TRBD2; clone_size: .; cdr3_nt: TGTGCCAGCCATCGAGGGGCGGGACTAGCGGGAGTTACAGGGGAGCTGTTTTTT; cdr3_aa: CASHRGAGLAGVTGELFF
j_call: TRBJ2-7; v_call: TRBV23-1; d_call: TRBD1; clone_size: .; cdr3_nt: TGCGCCAGCAGTCAGTGGGACAGGGGGTTCGAGCAGTACTTC; cdr3_aa: CASSQWDRGFEQYF
j_call: TRBJ2-2; v_call: TRBV19; d_call: TRBD1; clone_size: .; cdr3_nt: TGTGCCAGCTGGACAGGGACCGGGGAGCTGTTTTTT; cdr3_aa: CASWTGTGELFF
j_call: TRBJ2-3; v_call: TRBV11-1; d_call: TRBD1; clone_size: .; cdr3_nt: TGTGCCAGCAGCTTAGCAACAGGGGTGGGCGATACGCAGTATTTT; cdr3_aa: CASSLATGVGDTQYF
j_call: TRBJ1-2; v_call: TRBV18; d_call: .; clone_size: once; cdr3_nt: TGTGCCAGCTCACCCGACAGTTATGGCTACACCTTC; cdr3_aa: CASSPDSYGYTF
j_call: TRBJ1-1; v_call: TRBV5-1; d_call: TRBD1; clone_size: .; cdr3_nt: TGCGCCAGCAGCGGTGGCCGAACAGGGGGCACTGAAGCTTTCTTT; cdr3_aa: CASSGGRTGGTEAFF
j_call: TRBJ2-5; v_call: TRBV6-5; d_call: TRBD1; clone_size: once; cdr3_nt: TGTGCCAGCAGTTACCAGGGGGCCCAGTACTTC; cdr3_aa: CASSYQGAQYF
j_call: TRBJ2-7; v_call: TRBV6-5; d_call: .; clone_size: .; cdr3_nt: TGTGCCAGCAGTTCCTGGACAGTAACCCCCTACGAGCAGTACTTC; cdr3_aa: CASSSWTVTPYEQYF
j_call: TRBJ2-5; v_call: TRBV2; d_call: TRBD2; clone_size: .; cdr3_nt: TGTGCCAGCAGTGGCCGTAGCGGGGGGCAAGAGACCCAGTACTTC; cdr3_aa: CASSGRSGGQETQYF
j_call: TRBJ2-5; v_call: TRBV6-5; d_call: TRBD2; clone_size: once; cdr3_nt: TGTGCCAGCAGTTACTCGGGACTAGTGGGAGAGACCCAGTACTTC; cdr3_aa: CASSYSGLVGETQYF
j_call: TRBJ1-1; v_call: TRBV2; d_call: TRBD1; clone_size: once; cdr3_nt: TGTGCCAGCAGTGAAGACAGGGGGACGCCTGAAGCTTTCTTT; cdr3_aa: CASSEDRGTPEAFF
j_call: TRBJ1-1; v_call: TRBV6-1; d_call: .; clone_size: few; cdr3_nt: TGTGCCAGCTGCGAGTCTCCGCACACTGAAGCTTTCTTT; cdr3_aa: CASCESPHTEAFF
j_call: TRBJ1-2; v_call: TRBV7-9; d_call: TRBD1; clone_size: .; cdr3_nt: TGTGCCAGCAGCTCCGGGACAGGGTCTGGCGGCTACACCTTC; cdr3_aa: CASSSGTGSGGYTF
j_call: TRBJ2-7; v_call: TRBV7-2; d_call: TRBD1; clone_size: .; cdr3_nt: TGTGCCAGCAGCCGAAGACAGGGGGCCGAGCAGTACTTC; cdr3_aa: CASSRRQGAEQYF
j_call: TRBJ1-4; v_call: TRBV18; d_call: TRBD1; clone_size: .; cdr3_nt: TGTGCCAGCTCACCCGGACAGGGAAATGAAAAACTGTTTTTT; cdr3_aa: CASSPGQGNEKLFF
j_call: TRBJ2-5; v_call: TRBV4-2; d_call: TRBD2; clone_size: .; cdr3_nt: TGTGCCAGCAGCCAGTATTCGGCGGGGGGGCTAGGAGAGACCCAGTACTTC; cdr3_aa: CASSQYSAGGLGETQYF
j_call: TRBJ1-1; v_call: TRBV30; d_call: .; clone_size: .; cdr3_nt: TGTGCCTGGAGTGTCGGTAGGGAGGCTTTCTTT; cdr3_aa: CAWSVGREAFF
j_call: TRBJ2-1; v_call: TRBV6-4; d_call: TRBD1; clone_size: few; cdr3_nt: TGTGCCAGCAGTACCGGGACAGGGGGGAACAATGAGCAGTTCTTC; cdr3_aa: CASSTGTGGNNEQFF
j_call: TRBJ2-5; v_call: TRBV10-3; d_call: TRBD1; clone_size: .; cdr3_nt: TGTGCCATCGGGGGACAGGGGGCATCGGAGACCCAGTACTTC; cdr3_aa: CAIGGQGASETQYF
j_call: TRBJ1-5; v_call: TRBV29-1; d_call: .; clone_size: .; cdr3_nt: TGCAGCGTTGAGCGGCGGGGCAATCAGCCCCAGCATTTT; cdr3_aa: CSVERRGNQPQHF
j_call: TRBJ2-7; v_call: TRBV27; d_call: TRBD1; clone_size: .; cdr3_nt: TGTGCCAGCAGTCTACAGGGGGCGGCTTACGAGCAGTACTTC; cdr3_aa: CASSLQGAAYEQYF
j_call: TRBJ1-2; v_call: TRBV19; d_call: .; clone_size: .; cdr3_nt: TGTGCCAGTAGTATGGAGGGCGGAAACTATGGCTACACCTTC; cdr3_aa: CASSMEGGNYGYTF
j_call: TRBJ1-1; v_call: TRBV6-5; d_call: TRBD1; clone_size: .; cdr3_nt: TGTGCCAGCAGTGAAAGCAGGGGGTGGTCTGAAGCTTTCTTT; cdr3_aa: CASSESRGWSEAFF
j_call: TRBJ1-2; v_call: TRBV4-1; d_call: TRBD1; clone_size: .; cdr3_nt: TGCGCCAGCAGCCCTACAGGGGTGGACTATGGCTACACCTTC; cdr3_aa: CASSPTGVDYGYTF
j_call: TRBJ2-3; v_call: TRBV28; d_call: .; clone_size: once; cdr3_nt: TGCGCCAGCAGTTTAAACGGGGTAGGCACAGATACGCAGTATTTT; cdr3_aa: CASSLNGVGTDTQYF
j_call: TRBJ2-5; v_call: TRBV5-5; d_call: .; clone_size: .; cdr3_nt: TGTGCCAGCAGCCCGGGACTCACTTCATACCAAGAGACCCAGTACTTC; cdr3_aa: CASSPGLTSYQETQYF
j_call: TRBJ1-5; v_call: TRBV19; d_call: TRBD1; clone_size: .; cdr3_nt: TGTGCCAGTAGTCGACAGGGGGTTAGCAATCAGCCCCAGCATTTT; cdr3_aa: CASSRQGVSNQPQHF
j_call: TRBJ1-1; v_call: TRBV5-1; d_call: .; clone_size: .; cdr3_nt: TGCGCCAACAGCTTTGCGGGGGACGCGAACACTGAAGCTTTCTTT; cdr3_aa: CANSFAGDANTEAFF
j_call: TRBJ2-2; v_call: TRBV4-1; d_call: .; clone_size: .; cdr3_nt: TGCGCCAGCAGCCAAGGGGCGCCCCTCGGGGAGCTGTTTTTT; cdr3_aa: CASSQGAPLGELFF
j_call: TRBJ1-1; v_call: TRBV10-3; d_call: TRBD1; clone_size: .; cdr3_nt: TGTGCCATCAGCTCGGGACAGACTATGAACACTGAAGCTTTCTTT; cdr3_aa: CAISSGQTMNTEAFF
j_call: TRBJ1-6; v_call: TRBV7-9; d_call: .; clone_size: .; cdr3_nt: TGTGCCAGCAGCCCCGCAGTTGAATCACCCCTCCACTTT; cdr3_aa: CASSPAVESPLHF
j_call: TRBJ2-5; v_call: TRBV2; d_call: TRBD2; clone_size: once; cdr3_nt: TGTGCCAGCAGTGGACTAGCGGGAGGGCCTCAGACCCAGTACTTC; cdr3_aa: CASSGLAGGPQTQYF
j_call: TRBJ2-7; v_call: TRBV5-1; d_call: TRBD2; clone_size: .; cdr3_nt: TGCGCCAGCAGCTTGGGGGGGGGTTCCTACGAGCAGTACTTC; cdr3_aa: CASSLGGGSYEQYF
j_call: TRBJ2-7; v_call: TRBV28; d_call: TRBD1; clone_size: few; cdr3_nt: TGTGCCAGCATCCCCGGGACAGGGGTCTACGAGCAGTACTTC; cdr3_aa: CASIPGTGVYEQYF
j_call: TRBJ1-6; v_call: TRBV2; d_call: .; clone_size: .; cdr3_nt: TGTGCCAGCAGTGTGGGCCTGAGCTCCTATAATTCACCCCTCCACTTT; cdr3_aa: CASSVGLSSYNSPLHF
j_call: TRBJ1-4; v_call: TRBV6-1; d_call: TRBD1; clone_size: .; cdr3_nt: TGTGCCAGCACGACAGGGGGCGGGAGTGAAAAACTGTTTTTT; cdr3_aa: CASTTGGGSEKLFF